This T cell receptor (beta chain) is from a study of neurological immune-mediated disorders. This clonotype has only a few counts. The time point here: technical triplicate 2. Trimming cost V 3 bases and J 7 bases, with 5 bases left between them. This CDR3 has 10 residues. The germline CDR1 and CDR2 sequences are DFQATT and SNEGSKA (reference sequence). TCRdb analysed the 5' RACE reads with MiXCR anew, one entry per CDR3 protein. The sample has more than 50,000 distinct CDR3 sequences, more than 20% seen once. The origin of this receptor is a man in his fifties or sixties with HTLV-1-associated myelopathy (HAM/TSP). The genes are TRBV20-1 and TRBJ2-3, with D hard to call. Sequenced: PBMCs. The CDR3 nucleotides are TGCAGTGCTAGCAGGAATACGCAGTATTTT. Translation gives CSASRNTQYF.